The T cell receptor (beta chain) under discussion was sequenced for a study of beta chain features in type 1 diabetes. Background on the study: There were some 100,000,000 sorted cells examined across all samples. Study observations and caveats: Naive, central memory and Treg TCRB repertoires seemed to resemble each other more closely in patients than they did in healthy donors.

This clone was picked up a small number of times. Its antigen is unknown. Every bit of the isolated RNA underwent reverse transcription, so sequencing read expressed TCRB transcripts. Sequencing was performed with immunoSEQ multiplex PCR; in TCRdb, only in-frame clones are kept and a portion is missing. Here the sample spans 250,000 or so clones, less than 35% being singletons. Each population that was sorted was more than 98% pure. Germline loops: CDR1 SGHTA, CDR2 FQGNSA. V gave up 1 base and J gave up 0 bases, with 1 base separating them. CDR3 length: 13 residues. The sequence came from a man younger than 40 in good health. Sequencing was done on a sample of central memory CD4+ T cells from blood. The V call is TRBV7-2, the J call TRBJ1-5; D ambiguous. The CDR3: CASSLVSNQPQHF. The DNA of the CDR3 is TGTGCCAGCAGCTTAGTTAGCAATCAGCCCCAGCATTTT.